This TCR beta chain was recovered during a study of identical twins. Study conclusions and caveats: The more abundant beta clonotypes in cord blood had fewer insertions, and memory repertoires did not show this.

TCRdb re-analysed the 5' RACE reads in MiXCR, keeping a single row per CDR3 protein. The table records roughly 280,000 distinct CDR3 sequences, more than 8% of them present only once. Germline values: CDR1 LGHNA, CDR2 YNFKEQ. V shed 1 base and J shed 3 bases, with 13 bases lying between them. The CDR3 loop spans 16 amino acids. In this sample, this clonotype turned up many times. The antigen is undetermined. These same records also appear under a second study, on yellow fever vaccine responses in identical twins.

The material sequenced was CD8+ T cells sorted from blood. This TCR was recovered from a woman in her late teens or twenties in good health. J is TRBJ2-1 and V is TRBV4-2, with D possibly matching TRBD2 (5 bases). CDR3 nucleotide sequence: TGTGCCAGCAGCCAAGTGGTGGCGGGTGGCTACAATGAGCAGTTCTTC. This translates into CASSQVVAGGYNEQFF.